The clone carrying this TCR beta chain was observed a few times. As yet, its antigen is unknown. The record originates from a study of tumor-infiltrating lymphocytes in localized non-small cell lung cancer. Study context: Patients included smokers and never-smokers with various histologies, some sampled after neoadjuvant chemotherapy. Study results and limitations: No T-cell fraction difference was seen between IM1 and IM2 tumors. Only some patients had TCR sequencing, depending on available tissue.

The CDR3 extends over 13 amino acids. The V gene's germline CDR1 is SGHDN and CDR2 FVKESK. V was pared by 4 bases and J by 3 bases, with 9 bases between. Profiled with immunoSEQ multiplex PCR; TCRdb holds only in-frame clones, not every one. The data show tens of thousands of clones, approximately 64% seen once. V and J are TRBV14 and TRBJ1-1, with D uncertain. Sequencing used lung tumor tissue. The TCR originated in a human donor with non-small cell lung cancer. DNA for the CDR3: TGTGCCAGCAGCCTGCTCCCGGACACTGAAGCTTTCTTT. This encodes CASSLLPDTEAFF. Full variable domain (rest looked up from reference TRBV14 and TRBJ1-1): EAGVTQFPSHSVIEKGQTVTLRCDPISGHDNLYWYRRVMGKEIKFLLHFVKESKQDESGMPNNRFLAERTGGTYSTLKVQPAELEDSGVYFCASSLLPDTEAFFGQGTRLTVV.